Each of the 2 T cell receptor beta chains below was sequenced from the same sample in a study of Ad26.COV2.S vaccination and SARS-CoV-2 variants (dated by TCRdb to the early 2020s). In light of the paper, this sample's treatment or condition label describes: some 20 received Ad26.COV2.S at low or high dose, single or two shots; about five received placebo; per-sample allocation not given. Repertoires of vaccine and placebo recipients were sequenced from samples taken on day 63 after the first injection. Receptors were amplified or captured by the immunoSEQ multiplex PCR assay. TCRdb took this table from immuneACCESS and kept in-frame rearrangements with V and J called. Such tables lack part of the clones; where checked against another copy, unresolved V genes explain under half of the gap, and the rest is unexplained. This sample holds about 680,000 clones; roughly 90% were observed only once. Around 1.4% of the sample is held by the ten biggest clonotypes.

The sample in question was peripheral blood, obtained in a trial of Ad26.COV2.S vaccine versus placebo. These receptors were collected from a person aged 18-60 years who received the Ad26.COV2.S COVID-19 vaccine or a placebo.

The V gene is TRBV19, the J gene TRBJ1-2; TRBD1 aligns across 9 bases. Germline CDR1 LNHDA, CDR2 SQIVND (reference sequence). The CDR3 totals 15 residues. Losses at the gene ends were 1 base for V and 7 bases for J; bases not matched to a gene: 7. The CDR3 nucleotides read TGTGCCAGTAGTATAGGGCCGGGACAGGGACGTGGCTACACCTTC. It yields the protein CASSIGPGQGRGYTF.

The chain employs TRBV6-5 and TRBJ1-1, with TRBD1 as a possible D gene (5 bases). V lost 0 bases, J lost 5 bases, and 10 bases lay in between. CDR3 length: 14 amino acids. Germline assignment: CDR1 MNHEY and CDR2 SVGAGI. CDR3 region: CASSYSAEGTEAFF. The CDR3 DNA follows: TGTGCCAGCAGTTACTCAGCGGAGGGGACTGAAGCTTTCTTT.